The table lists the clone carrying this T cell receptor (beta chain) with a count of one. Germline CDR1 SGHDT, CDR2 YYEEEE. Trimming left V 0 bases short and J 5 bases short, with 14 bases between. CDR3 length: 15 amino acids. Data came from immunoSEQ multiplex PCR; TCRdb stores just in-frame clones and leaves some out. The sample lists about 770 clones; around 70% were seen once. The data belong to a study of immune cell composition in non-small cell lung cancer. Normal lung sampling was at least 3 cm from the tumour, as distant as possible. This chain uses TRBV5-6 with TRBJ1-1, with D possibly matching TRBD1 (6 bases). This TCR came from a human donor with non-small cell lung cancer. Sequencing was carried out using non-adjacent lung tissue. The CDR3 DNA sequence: TGTGCCAGCAGCTTGGGATACAGGGAGCTGACTGAAGCTTTCTTT. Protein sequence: CASSLGYRELTEAFF.